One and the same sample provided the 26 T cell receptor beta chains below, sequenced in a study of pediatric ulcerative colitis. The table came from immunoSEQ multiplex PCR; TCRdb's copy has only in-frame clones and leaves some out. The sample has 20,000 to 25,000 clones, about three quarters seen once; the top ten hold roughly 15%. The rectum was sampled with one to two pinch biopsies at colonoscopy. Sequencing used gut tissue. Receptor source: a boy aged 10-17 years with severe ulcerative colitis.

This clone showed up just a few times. CDR3 region: CASKDSDQPQHF. CDR3 nucleotide sequence: TGTGCCAGCAAGGACAGCGATCAGCCCCAGCATTTT. The chain has TRBV19 and TRBJ1-5; D is perhaps TRBD1 (6 bases). Trimming removed 9 bases from V and 5 bases from J, with 11 bases in between. CDR3 size: 12 residues. Germline-derived CDR1 and CDR2 are LNHDA and SQIVND (reference sequence). Full variable domain (remainder filled in from reference TRBV19 and TRBJ1-5): DGGITQSPKYLFRKEGQNVTLSCEQNLNHDAMYWYRQDPGQGLRLIYYSQIVNDFQKGDIAEGYSVSREKKESFPLTVTSAQKNPTAFYLCASKDSDQPQHFGDGTRLSIL.

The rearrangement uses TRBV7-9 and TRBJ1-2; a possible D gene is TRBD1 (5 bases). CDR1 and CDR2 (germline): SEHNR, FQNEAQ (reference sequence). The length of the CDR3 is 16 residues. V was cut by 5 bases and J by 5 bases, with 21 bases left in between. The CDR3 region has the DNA TGTGCCAGCAGCCCGCCCGGACCGGGGGATCGGTATGGCTACACCTTC. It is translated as CASSPPGPGDRYGYTF.

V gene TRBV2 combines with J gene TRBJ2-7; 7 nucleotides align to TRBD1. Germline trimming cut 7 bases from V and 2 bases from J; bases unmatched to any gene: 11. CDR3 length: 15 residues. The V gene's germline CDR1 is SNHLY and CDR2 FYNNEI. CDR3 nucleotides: TGTGCCAGCAACCTGGGGACAGATTATACCTACGAGCAGTACTTC. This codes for CASNLGTDYTYEQYF.

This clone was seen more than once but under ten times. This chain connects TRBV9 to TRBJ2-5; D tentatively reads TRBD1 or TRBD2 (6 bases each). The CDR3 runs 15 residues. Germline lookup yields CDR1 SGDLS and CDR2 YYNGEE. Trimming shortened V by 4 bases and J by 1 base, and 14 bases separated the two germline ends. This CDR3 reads CASSPHPGAQETQYF. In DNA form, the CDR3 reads TGTGCCAGCAGCCCCCACCCGGGGGCCCAAGAGACCCAGTACTTC. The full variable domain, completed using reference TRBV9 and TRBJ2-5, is DSGVTQTPKHLITATGQRVTLRCSPRSGDLSVYWYQQSLDQGLQFLIQYYNGEERAKGNILERFSAQQFPDLHSELNLSSLELGDSALYFCASSPHPGAQETQYFGPGTRLLVL.

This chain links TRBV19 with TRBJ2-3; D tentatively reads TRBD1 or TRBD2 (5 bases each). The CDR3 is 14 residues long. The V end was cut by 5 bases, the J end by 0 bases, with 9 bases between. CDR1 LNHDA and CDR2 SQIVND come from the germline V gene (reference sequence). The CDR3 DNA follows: TGTGCCAGTAGTCTGGGACCGAGCACAGATACGCAGTATTTT. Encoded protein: CASSLGPSTDTQYF.

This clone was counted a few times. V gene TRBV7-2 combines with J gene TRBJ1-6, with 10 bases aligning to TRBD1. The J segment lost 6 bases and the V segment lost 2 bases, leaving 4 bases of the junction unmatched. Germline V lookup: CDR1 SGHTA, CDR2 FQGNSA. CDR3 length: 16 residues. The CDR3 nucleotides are TGTGCCAGCAGCTTAAGTGGGGACAGGGGTAATTCACCCCTCCACTTT. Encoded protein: CASSLSGDRGNSPLHF.

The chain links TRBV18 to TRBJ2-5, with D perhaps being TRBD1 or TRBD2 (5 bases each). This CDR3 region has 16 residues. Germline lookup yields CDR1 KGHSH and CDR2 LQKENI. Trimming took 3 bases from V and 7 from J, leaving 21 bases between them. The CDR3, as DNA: TGTGCCAGCTCACCCCTCCCAACACGGGGCAAAGGGACCCAGTACTTC. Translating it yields CASSPLPTRGKGTQYF.

CDR3 amino acids: CASSHRGQEDFYGYTF. For the CDR3, the DNA is TGTGCCAGCAGCCATCGAGGACAGGAGGATTTCTATGGCTACACCTTC. The chain couples TRBV11-2 to TRBJ1-2, with 7 bases that match TRBD1. With V trimmed by 5 bases and J by 4 bases, 13 bases remained unmatched. From germline, CDR1 is SGHAT and CDR2 FQNNGV. The CDR3 covers 16 residues.

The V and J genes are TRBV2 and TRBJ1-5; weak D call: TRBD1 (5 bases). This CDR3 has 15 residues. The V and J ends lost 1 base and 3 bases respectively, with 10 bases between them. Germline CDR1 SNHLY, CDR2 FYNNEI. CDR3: CASSEGQILNQPQHF. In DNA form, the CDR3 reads TGTGCCAGCAGTGAAGGACAGATCCTCAATCAGCCCCAGCATTTT.

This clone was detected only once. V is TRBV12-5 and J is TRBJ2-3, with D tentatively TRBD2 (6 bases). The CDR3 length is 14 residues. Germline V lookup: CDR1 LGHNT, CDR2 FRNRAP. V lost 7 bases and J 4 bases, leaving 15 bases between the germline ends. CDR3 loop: CASAYGGWADTQYF. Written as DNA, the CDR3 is TGTGCTAGTGCGTACGGGGGATGGGCAGATACGCAGTATTTT.

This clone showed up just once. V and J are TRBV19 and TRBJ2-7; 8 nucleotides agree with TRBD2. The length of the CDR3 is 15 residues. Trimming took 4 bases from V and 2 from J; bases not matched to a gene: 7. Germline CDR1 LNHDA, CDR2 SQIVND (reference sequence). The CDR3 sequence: CASSTTSGRTYEQYF. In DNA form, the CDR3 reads TGTGCCAGTAGTACCACTAGCGGACGGACCTACGAGCAGTACTTC. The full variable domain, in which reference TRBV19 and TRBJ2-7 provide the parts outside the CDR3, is DGGITQSPKYLFRKEGQNVTLSCEQNLNHDAMYWYRQDPGQGLRLIYYSQIVNDFQKGDIAEGYSVSREKKESFPLTVTSAQKNPTAFYLCASSTTSGRTYEQYFGPGTRLTVT.

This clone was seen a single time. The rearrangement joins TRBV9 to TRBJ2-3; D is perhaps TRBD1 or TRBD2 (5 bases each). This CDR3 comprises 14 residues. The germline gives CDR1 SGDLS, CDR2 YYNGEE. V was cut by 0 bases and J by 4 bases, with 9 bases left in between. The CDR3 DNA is TGTGCCAGCAGCGTAGGGGGGTCTTCAGATACGCAGTATTTT. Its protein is CASSVGGSSDTQYF.

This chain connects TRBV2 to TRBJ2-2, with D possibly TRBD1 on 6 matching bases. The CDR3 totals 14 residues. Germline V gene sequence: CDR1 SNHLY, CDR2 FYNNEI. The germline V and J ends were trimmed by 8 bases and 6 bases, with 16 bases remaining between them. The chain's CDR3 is CASGNQGLAGELFF. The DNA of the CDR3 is TGTGCCAGCGGAAACCAGGGGTTGGCCGGGGAGCTGTTTTTT.

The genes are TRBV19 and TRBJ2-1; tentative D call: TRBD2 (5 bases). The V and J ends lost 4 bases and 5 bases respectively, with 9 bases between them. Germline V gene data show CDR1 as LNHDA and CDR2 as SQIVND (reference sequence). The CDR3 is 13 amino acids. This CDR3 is CASSRYGDNEQFF. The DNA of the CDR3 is TGTGCCAGTAGTAGGTACGGGGACAATGAGCAGTTCTTC.

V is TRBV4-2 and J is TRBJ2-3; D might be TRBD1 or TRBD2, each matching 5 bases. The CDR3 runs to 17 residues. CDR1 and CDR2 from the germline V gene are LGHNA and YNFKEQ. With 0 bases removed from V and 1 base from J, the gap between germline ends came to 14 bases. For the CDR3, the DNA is TGTGCCAGCAGCCAAGAGGCCCCGGGGCGGGGCACAGATACGCAGTATTTT. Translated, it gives CASSQEAPGRGTDTQYF.

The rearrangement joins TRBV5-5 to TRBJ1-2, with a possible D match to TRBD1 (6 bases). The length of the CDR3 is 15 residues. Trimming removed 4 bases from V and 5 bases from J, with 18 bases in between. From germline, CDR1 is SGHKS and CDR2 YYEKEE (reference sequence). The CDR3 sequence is CASSRTQGQGYGYTF. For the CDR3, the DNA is TGTGCCAGCAGCAGAACACAGGGTCAGGGGTATGGCTACACCTTC.

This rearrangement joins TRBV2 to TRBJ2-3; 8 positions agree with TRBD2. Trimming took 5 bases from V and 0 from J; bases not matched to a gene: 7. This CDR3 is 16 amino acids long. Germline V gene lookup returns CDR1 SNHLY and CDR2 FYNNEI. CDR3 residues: CASSREAGGSTDTQYF. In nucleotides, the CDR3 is TGTGCCAGCAGTAGAGAGGCGGGGGGTAGCACAGATACGCAGTATTTT.

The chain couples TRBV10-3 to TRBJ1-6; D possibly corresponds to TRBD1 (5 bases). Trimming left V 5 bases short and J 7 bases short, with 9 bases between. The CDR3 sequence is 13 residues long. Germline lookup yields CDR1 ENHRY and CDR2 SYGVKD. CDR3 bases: TGTGCCATCAGTATACAGGAGAATTCACCCCTCCACTTT. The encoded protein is CAISIQENSPLHF.

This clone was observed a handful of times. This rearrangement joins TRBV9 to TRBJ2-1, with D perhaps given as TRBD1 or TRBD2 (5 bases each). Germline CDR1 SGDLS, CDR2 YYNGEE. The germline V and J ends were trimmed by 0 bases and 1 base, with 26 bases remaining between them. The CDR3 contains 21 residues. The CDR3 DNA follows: TGTGCCAGCAGCGTAGGGAAGGGGACGAACCGGGGATCGTTTTCCTACAATGAGCAGTTCTTC. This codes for CASSVGKGTNRGSFSYNEQFF. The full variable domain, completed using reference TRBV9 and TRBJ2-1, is DSGVTQTPKHLITATGQRVTLRCSPRSGDLSVYWYQQSLDQGLQFLIQYYNGEERAKGNILERFSAQQFPDLHSELNLSSLELGDSALYFCASSVGKGTNRGSFSYNEQFFGPGTRLTVL.

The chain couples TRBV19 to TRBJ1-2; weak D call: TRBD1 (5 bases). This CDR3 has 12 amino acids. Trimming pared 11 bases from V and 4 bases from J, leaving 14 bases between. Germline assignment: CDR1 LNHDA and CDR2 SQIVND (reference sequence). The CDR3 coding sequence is TGTGCCGCCTCCGGGACCCGCTATGGCTACACCTTC. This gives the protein CAASGTRYGYTF.

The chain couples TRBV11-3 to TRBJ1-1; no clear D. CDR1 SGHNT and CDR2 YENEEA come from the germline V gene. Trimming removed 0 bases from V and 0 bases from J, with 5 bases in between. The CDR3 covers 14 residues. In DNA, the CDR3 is TGTGCCAGCAGCTTAGACCGAGTGAACACTGAAGCTTTCTTT. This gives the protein CASSLDRVNTEAFF. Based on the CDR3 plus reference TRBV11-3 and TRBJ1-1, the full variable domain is EAGVVQSPRYKIIEKKQPVAFWCNPISGHNTLYWYLQNLGQGPELLIRYENEEAVDDSQLPKDRFSAERLKGVDSTLKIQPAELGDSAVYLCASSLDRVNTEAFFGQGTRLTVV.

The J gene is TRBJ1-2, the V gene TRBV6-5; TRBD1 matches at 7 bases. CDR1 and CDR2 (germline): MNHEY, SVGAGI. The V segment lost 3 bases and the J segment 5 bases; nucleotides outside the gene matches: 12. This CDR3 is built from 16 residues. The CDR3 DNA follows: TGTGCCAGCAGTTATCTACGCGGGAGCAGGGGGTATGGCTACACCTTC. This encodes CASSYLRGSRGYGYTF.

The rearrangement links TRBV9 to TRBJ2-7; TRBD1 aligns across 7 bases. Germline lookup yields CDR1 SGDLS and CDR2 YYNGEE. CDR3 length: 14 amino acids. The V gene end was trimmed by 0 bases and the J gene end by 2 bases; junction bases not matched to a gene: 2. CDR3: CASSVEGQTYEQYF. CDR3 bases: TGTGCCAGCAGCGTAGAGGGACAGACCTACGAGCAGTACTTC.

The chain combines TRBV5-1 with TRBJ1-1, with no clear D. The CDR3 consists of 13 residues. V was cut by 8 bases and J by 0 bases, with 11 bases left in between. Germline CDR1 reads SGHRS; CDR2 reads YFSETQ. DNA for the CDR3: TGCGCCAGTCGCCGACCGCTGAACACTGAAGCTTTCTTT. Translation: CASRRPLNTEAFF. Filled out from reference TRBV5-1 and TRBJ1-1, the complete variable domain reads KAGVTQTPRYLIKTRGQQVTLSCSPISGHRSVSWYQQTPGQGLQFLFEYFSETQRNKGNFPGRFSGRQFSNSRSEMNVSTLELGDSALYLCASRRPLNTEAFFGQGTRLTVV.

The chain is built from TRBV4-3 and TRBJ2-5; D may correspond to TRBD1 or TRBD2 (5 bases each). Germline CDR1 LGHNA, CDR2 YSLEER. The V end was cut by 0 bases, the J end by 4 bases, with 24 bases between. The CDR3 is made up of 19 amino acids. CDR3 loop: CASSQEPSPGTLTGETQYF. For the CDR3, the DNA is TGCGCCAGCAGCCAAGAACCCTCTCCCGGGACCCTAACGGGAGAGACCCAGTACTTC.

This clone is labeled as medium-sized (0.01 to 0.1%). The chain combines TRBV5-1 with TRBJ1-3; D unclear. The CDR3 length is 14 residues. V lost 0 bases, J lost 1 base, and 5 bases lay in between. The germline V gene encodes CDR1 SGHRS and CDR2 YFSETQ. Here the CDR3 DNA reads TGCGCCAGCAGCTTGGATGGATCTGGAAACACCATATATTTT. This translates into CASSLDGSGNTIYF.